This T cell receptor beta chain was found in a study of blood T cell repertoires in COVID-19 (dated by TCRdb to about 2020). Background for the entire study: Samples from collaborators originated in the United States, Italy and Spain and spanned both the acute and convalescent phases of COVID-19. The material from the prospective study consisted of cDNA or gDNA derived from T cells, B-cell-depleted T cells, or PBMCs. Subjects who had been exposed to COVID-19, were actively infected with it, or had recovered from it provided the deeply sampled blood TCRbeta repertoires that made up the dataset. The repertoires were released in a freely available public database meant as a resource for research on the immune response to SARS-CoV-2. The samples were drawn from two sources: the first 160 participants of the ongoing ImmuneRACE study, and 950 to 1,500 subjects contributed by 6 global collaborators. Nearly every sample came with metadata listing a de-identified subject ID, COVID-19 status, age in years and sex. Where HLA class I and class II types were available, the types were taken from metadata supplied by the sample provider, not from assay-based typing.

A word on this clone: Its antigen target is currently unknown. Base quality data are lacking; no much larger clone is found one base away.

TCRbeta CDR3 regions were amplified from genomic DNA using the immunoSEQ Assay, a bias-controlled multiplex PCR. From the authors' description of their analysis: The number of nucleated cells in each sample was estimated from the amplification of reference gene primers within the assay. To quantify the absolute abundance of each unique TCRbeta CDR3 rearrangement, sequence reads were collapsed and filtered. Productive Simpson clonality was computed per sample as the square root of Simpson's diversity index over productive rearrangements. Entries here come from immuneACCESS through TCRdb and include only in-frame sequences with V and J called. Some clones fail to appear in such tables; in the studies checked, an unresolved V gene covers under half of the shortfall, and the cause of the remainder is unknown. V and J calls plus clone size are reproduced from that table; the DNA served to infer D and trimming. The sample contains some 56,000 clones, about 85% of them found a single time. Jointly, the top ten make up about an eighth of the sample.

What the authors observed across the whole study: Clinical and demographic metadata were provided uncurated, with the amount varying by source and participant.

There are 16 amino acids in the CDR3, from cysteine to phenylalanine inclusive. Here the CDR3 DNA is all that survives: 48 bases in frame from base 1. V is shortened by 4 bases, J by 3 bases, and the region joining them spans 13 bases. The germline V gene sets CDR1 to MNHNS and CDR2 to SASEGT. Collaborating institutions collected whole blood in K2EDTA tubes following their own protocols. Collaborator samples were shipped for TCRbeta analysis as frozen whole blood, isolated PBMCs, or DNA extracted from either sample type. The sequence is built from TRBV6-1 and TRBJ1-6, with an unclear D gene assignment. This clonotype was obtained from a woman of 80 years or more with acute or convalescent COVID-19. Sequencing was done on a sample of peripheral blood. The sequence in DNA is TGTGCCAGCAGTGCAGATGTGGGCTTCTATAATTCACCCCTCCACTTT. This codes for CASSADVGFYNSPLHF.